The clone carrying this T cell receptor (beta chain) has at least ten counts. Its antigen is unidentified. This specimen comes from a study of neurological immune-mediated disorders. Study results and limitations: One related-CDR3 cluster, found by phylogenetic grouping, held repertoires of 18 of 34 multiple sclerosis patients and is a possible signature.

Unsorted libraries were prepared from 2 million PBMCs that had been stored at -80 C. As for the cDNA, it was generated by 5'RACE with 10-nucleotide random UMIs. TCRdb independently ran MiXCR on the 5' RACE reads; one entry per CDR3 protein. Counted here are some 65,000 distinct CDR3 sequences, roughly 3.7% occurring once; the ten biggest clones make up roughly 2.5%. Germline values: CDR1 SGHTA, CDR2 FQGNSA. The CDR3 consists of 13 residues. Germline trimming cut 5 bases from V and 4 bases from J; bases unmatched to any gene: 2. The J gene is TRBJ2-1, the V gene TRBV7-2; 7 positions agree with TRBD1. Sequenced input: PBMCs. This receptor was identified in a man in his fifties or sixties with multiple sclerosis. The CDR3 DNA follows: TGTGCCAGCAGCCAGACAGGGTACAATGAGCAGTTCTTC. Protein sequence: CASSQTGYNEQFF.